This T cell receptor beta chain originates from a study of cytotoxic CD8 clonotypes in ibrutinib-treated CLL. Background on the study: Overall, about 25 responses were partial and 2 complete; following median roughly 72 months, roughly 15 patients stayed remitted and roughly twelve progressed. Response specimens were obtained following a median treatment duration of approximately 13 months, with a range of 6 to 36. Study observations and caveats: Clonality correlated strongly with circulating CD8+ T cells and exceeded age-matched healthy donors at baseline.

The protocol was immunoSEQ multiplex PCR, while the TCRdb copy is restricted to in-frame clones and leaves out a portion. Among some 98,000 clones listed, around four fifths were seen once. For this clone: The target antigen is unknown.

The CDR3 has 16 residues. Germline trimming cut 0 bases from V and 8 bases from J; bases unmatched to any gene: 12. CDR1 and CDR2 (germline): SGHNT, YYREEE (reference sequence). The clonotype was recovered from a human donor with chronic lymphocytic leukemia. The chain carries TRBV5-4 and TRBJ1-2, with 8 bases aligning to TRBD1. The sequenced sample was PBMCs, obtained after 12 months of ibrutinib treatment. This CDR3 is CASSLARTGRLGGYTF. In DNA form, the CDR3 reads TGTGCCAGCAGCTTGGCCCGGACAGGGAGACTTGGCGGCTACACCTTC.